One sample yielded the 12 T cell receptor beta chains listed below, sequenced in a study of cytomegalovirus exposure and HLA in healthy donors. Use of 60 Vbeta and 13 Jbeta primers characterized the PCR. Profiled with immunoSEQ multiplex PCR; TCRdb holds only in-frame clones, not every one. This sample has roughly 230,000 clones; 80% to 95% occur once, and the top ten carry 1.5% to 2%. Sequenced material: PBMCs. These TCRs come from a girl aged 2 to 9 in good health and CMV-seronegative.

This clone turned up a few times. The V gene is TRBV5-4, the J gene TRBJ1-1; 7 bases agree with TRBD1. Trimming removed 3 bases from V and 0 bases from J; junction bases left unmatched: 14. The CDR3 loop spans 18 amino acids. Germline assignment: CDR1 SGHNT and CDR2 YYREEE (reference sequence). The chain's CDR3 is CASSSRGADTPLNTEAFF. For the CDR3, the DNA is TGTGCCAGCAGCTCCAGGGGGGCAGATACCCCACTGAACACTGAAGCTTTCTTT.

This clone was counted once. J is TRBJ1-1 and V is TRBV30; D is perhaps TRBD1 (5 bases). Germline CDR1 reads GTSNPN; CDR2 reads SVGIG (reference sequence). Trimming left V 3 bases short and J 5 bases short, with 19 bases between. The CDR3 consists of 15 residues. CDR3 loop: CAWRWEMSAGTEAFF. CDR3 nucleotides: TGTGCCTGGAGGTGGGAAATGAGCGCAGGGACTGAAGCTTTCTTT.

This clone was seen a single time. This chain joins TRBV6-1 and TRBJ1-5; the D gene is possibly TRBD1 (5 bases). V was trimmed by 6 bases and J by 7 bases, leaving 16 bases between them. The CDR3 is 14 amino acids. The germline CDR1 and CDR2 sequences are MNHNS and SASEGT. CDR3 residues: CASSPGQGGQPQHF. In nucleotides, the CDR3 is TGTGCCAGCAGCCCGGGCCAGGGTGGACAGCCCCAGCATTTT.

The rearrangement uses TRBV6-6 and TRBJ2-7; 8 nucleotides agree with TRBD2. Germline trimming cut 8 bases from V and 0 bases from J; bases unmatched to any gene: 6. The CDR3 covers 14 residues. CDR1 and CDR2 from the germline V gene are MNHNY and SVGAGI (reference sequence). The CDR3 sequence: CASGRGGDSYEQYF. Written as DNA, the CDR3 is TGTGCCAGCGGCCGGGGGGGCGACTCCTACGAGCAGTACTTC.

This chain links TRBV10-3 with TRBJ2-7, with 7 bases matching TRBD1. The J segment lost 6 bases and the V segment lost 0 bases, leaving 20 bases of the junction unmatched. The CDR3 length is 19 residues. CDR1 ENHRY and CDR2 SYGVKD come from the germline V gene. The DNA for the CDR3 is TGTGCCATCAGTGAGTCGCGCCCCGGGTACAGGGGAACCCTCTCCGAGCAGTACTTC. It encodes CAISESRPGYRGTLSEQYF.

The V call is TRBV6-1, the J call TRBJ2-3, with D possibly being TRBD2 (5 bases). Deletions cut 5 bases from V and 1 base from J, with 10 bases between. Germline CDR1 and CDR2: MNHNS and SASEGT. CDR3 length equals 14 residues. CDR3 nucleotides: TGTGCCAGCAGTCCATTGCGGGGCACAGATACGCAGTATTTT. It codes for CASSPLRGTDTQYF.

This clone appeared a few times. This chain uses TRBV10-3 with TRBJ2-5, with D possibly being TRBD2 (6 bases). This CDR3 has 14 amino acids. Looked up from germline, CDR1 is ENHRY and CDR2 is SYGVKD. Trimming took 0 bases from V and 2 from J, leaving 7 bases between them. The CDR3 sequence: CAISESGTQETQYF. DNA for the CDR3: TGTGCCATCAGTGAGTCAGGGACTCAAGAGACCCAGTACTTC.

The table lists this clone with a few counts. V is TRBV10-1 and J is TRBJ2-1, with TRBD2 matching over 7 bases. Germline V lookup: CDR1 WNHNN, CDR2 SYGVQD (reference sequence). The CDR3 length is 15 residues. V lost 0 bases to trimming and J lost 5 bases; unmatched junction nucleotides: 4. The CDR3 region has the DNA TGCGCCAGCAGTGAGTCGTTGGCGGGGGACAATGAGCAGTTCTTC. This translates into CASSESLAGDNEQFF.

The chain joins TRBV7-9 to TRBJ1-4; 10 nucleotides agree with TRBD1. J gave up 0 bases and V 5 bases, and 6 bases lay outside the gene matches. Germline CDR1 SEHNR, CDR2 FQNEAQ (reference sequence). There are 17 residues in the CDR3. This chain's CDR3 is CASSRGTGDPTNEKLFF. The DNA of the CDR3 is TGTGCCAGCAGCCGGGGGACAGGGGACCCAACTAATGAAAAACTGTTTTTT.

This chain connects TRBV30 to TRBJ1-3; D remains unclear. Germline CDR1 is GTSNPN and CDR2 is SVGIG (reference sequence). V was cut by 3 bases and J by 10 bases, with 13 bases left in between. The CDR3 runs to 12 residues. CDR3 in amino acids: CAWSPRGPTIYF. The CDR3 region has the DNA TGTGCCTGGAGCCCCAGAGGGCCTACCATATATTTT.

This clone has a single count. The chain carries TRBV4-2 and TRBJ2-2, with TRBD1 matching 8 bases. CDR3 size: 15 residues. Unmatched junction bases numbered 5, after V lost 0 bases and J lost 8 bases. Germline-derived CDR1 and CDR2 are LGHNA and YNFKEQ. CDR3 sequence reads: CASSQDGWTGGELFF. As DNA, the CDR3 is TGTGCCAGCAGCCAAGATGGGTGGACAGGGGGGGAGCTGTTTTTT.

The rearrangement uses TRBV10-3 and TRBJ2-1; TRBD2 agrees at 10 bases. The CDR3 loop spans 14 amino acids. After removal of 6 bases from V and 3 bases from J, the junction contained 2 bases not matched to a gene. From germline, CDR1 is ENHRY and CDR2 SYGVKD. The CDR3 nucleotides are TGTGCCATCAGCGGGACTAGCGTCTACAATGAGCAGTTCTTC. Translation: CAISGTSVYNEQFF.